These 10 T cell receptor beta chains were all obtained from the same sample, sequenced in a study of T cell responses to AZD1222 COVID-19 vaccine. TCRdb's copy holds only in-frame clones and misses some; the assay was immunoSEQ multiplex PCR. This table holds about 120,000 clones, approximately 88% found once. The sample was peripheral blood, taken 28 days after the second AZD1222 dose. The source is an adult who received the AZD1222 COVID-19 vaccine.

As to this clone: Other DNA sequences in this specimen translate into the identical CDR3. In DNA, the CDR3 is TGTGCCAGCAGCCCGGGACAGGGAAACTATGGCTACACCTTC. It translates to CASSPGQGNYGYTF. The V call is TRBV11-2, the J call TRBJ1-2; 9 nucleotides match TRBD1. Per germline, CDR1 SGHAT and CDR2 FQNNGV. The V and J ends lost 5 bases and 2 bases, in that order; junction bases with no gene match: 3. The CDR3 is 14 residues long.

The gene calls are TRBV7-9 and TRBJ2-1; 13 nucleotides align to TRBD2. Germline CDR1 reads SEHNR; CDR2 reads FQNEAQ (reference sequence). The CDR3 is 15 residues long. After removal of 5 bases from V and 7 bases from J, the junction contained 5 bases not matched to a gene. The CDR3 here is CASSPPGLAGNEQFF. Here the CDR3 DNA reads TGTGCCAGCAGCCCTCCGGGACTAGCGGGGAATGAGCAGTTCTTC.

This CDR3 reads CASSATAGDTQYF. Written as DNA, the CDR3 is TGCGCCAGCAGTGCGACAGCGGGGGATACGCAGTATTTT. The V and J genes are TRBV10-2 and TRBJ2-3, with TRBD2 matching 7 bases. The germline V gene encodes CDR1 WSHSY and CDR2 SAAADI. Losses at the gene ends were 4 bases for V and 6 bases for J; bases not matched to a gene: 4. The CDR3 extends over 13 amino acids.

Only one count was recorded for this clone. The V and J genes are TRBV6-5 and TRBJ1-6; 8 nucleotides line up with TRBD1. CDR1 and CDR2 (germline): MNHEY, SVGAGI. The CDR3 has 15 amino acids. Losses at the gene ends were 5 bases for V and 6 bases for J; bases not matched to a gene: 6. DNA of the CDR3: TGTGCCAGCAGTCCGGGGGACAGGCCTAATTCACCCCTCCACTTT. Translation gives CASSPGDRPNSPLHF.

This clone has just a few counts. The CDR3, as DNA: TGTGCCAGCAGCTTAAGGAGACCTCGCACAGATACGCAGTATTTT. Residues: CASSLRRPRTDTQYF. The chain links TRBV11-2 to TRBJ2-3, with D uncertain. The CDR3 contains 15 residues. Trimming pared 2 bases from V and 1 base from J, leaving 10 bases between. The germline CDR1 and CDR2 sequences are SGHAT and FQNNGV.

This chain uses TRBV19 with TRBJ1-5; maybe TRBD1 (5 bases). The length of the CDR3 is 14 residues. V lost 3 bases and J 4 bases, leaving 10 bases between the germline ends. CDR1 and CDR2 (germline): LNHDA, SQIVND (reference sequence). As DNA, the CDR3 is TGTGCCAGTAGTATTTTGGGGCCGAATCAGCCCCAGCATTTT. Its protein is CASSILGPNQPQHF.

The CDR3 region is CASSGQAEQYF. The CDR3 DNA reads as TGTGCCAGCTCCGGACAGGCGGAGCAGTACTTC. The J gene is TRBJ2-7, the V gene TRBV18; 7 nucleotides match TRBD1. The trim removed 6 bases at V and 7 bases at J, leaving 3 bases unmatched. CDR3 length: 11 amino acids. CDR1 is KGHSH and CDR2 is LQKENI in the germline V gene.

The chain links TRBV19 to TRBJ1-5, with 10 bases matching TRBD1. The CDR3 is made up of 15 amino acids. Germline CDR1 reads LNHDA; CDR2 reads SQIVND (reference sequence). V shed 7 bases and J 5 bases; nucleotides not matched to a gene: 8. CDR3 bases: TGTGCCAGTATTGGGACAGGGGTAATTGATCAGCCCCAGCATTTT. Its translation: CASIGTGVIDQPQHF.

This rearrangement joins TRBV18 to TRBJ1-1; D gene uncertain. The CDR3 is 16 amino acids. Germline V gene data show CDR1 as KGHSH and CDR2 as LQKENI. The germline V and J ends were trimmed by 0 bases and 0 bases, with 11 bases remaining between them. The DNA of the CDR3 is TGTGCCAGCTCACCACCCCAAGGCACTGTGAACACTGAAGCTTTCTTT. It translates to CASSPPQGTVNTEAFF.

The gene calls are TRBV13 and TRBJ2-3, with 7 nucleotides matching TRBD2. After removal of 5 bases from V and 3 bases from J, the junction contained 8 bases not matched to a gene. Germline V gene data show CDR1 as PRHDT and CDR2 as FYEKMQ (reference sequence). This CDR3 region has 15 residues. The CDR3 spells CASSRGREGTDTQYF. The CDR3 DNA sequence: TGTGCCAGCAGCCGGGGGAGGGAGGGGACAGATACGCAGTATTTT. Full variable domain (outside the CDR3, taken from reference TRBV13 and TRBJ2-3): AAGVIQSPRHLIKEKRETATLKCYPIPRHDTVYWYQQGPGQDPQFLISFYEKMQSDKGSIPDRFSAQQFSDYHSELNMSSLELGDSALYFCASSRGREGTDTQYFGPGTRLTVL.